This T cell receptor beta chain was found in a study of CD8+CD57+ T cells in acquired aplastic anemia. Germline-derived CDR1 and CDR2 are KGHDR and SFDVKD. The V end lost 1 base, the J end lost 8 bases, and 4 bases lay between the germline ends. The CDR3 sequence is 11 residues long. Researchers used genomic DNA as the template to profile TCR beta VDJ and CDR3. TCRdb re-called the reads with MiXCR, one entry per CDR3 protein. Among about 190,000 distinct CDR3 sequences listed, approximately 50% were seen once. This clonotype has a count of ten or more. V is TRBV24-1 and J is TRBJ1-2; D unclear. The receptor's source is a human donor in good health, serving as a control. Sequencing was done on a sample of sorted CD4+, CD8+, or CD8+CD57+ T cells (not recorded which) from PBMCs. CDR3 DNA: TGTGCCACCAGTGATTTAGGGGGCTACACCTTC. This codes for CATSDLGGYTF.